Shown below are 30 T cell receptor beta chains from a single sample sequenced in a study of blood T cell repertoires in COVID-19. TCRdb's table, derived via immunoSEQ multiplex PCR, lists solely in-frame clones and lacks some. This sample has fewer than 250,000 clones, with 83% found just once. Sequences were obtained from PBMCs or T cells enriched from blood (not recorded which). All receptors come from a woman aged 40 to 50 who had been exposed to COVID-19.

This clone has a single count. The rearrangement joins TRBV11-2 to TRBJ2-1; D is unclear. The germline V gene has CDR1 SGHAT and CDR2 FQNNGV. Between the trimmed V and J ends, which lost 1 base and 8 bases, there was a span of 12 bases. The length of the CDR3 is 14 residues. The CDR3 protein is CASSLASSRDEQFF. The DNA for the CDR3 is TGTGCCAGCAGCTTAGCGTCTAGTCGTGATGAGCAGTTCTTC.

V gene TRBV27 combines with J gene TRBJ1-5; D uncertain. V was cut by 6 bases and J by 5 bases, with 11 bases left in between. CDR1 and CDR2 (germline): MNHEY, SMNVEV (reference sequence). The CDR3 covers 13 residues. The CDR3 coding sequence is TGTGCCAGCAGAGCGGCCGGGGATCAGCCCCAGCATTTT. It yields the protein CASRAAGDQPQHF.

J is TRBJ2-7 and V is TRBV6-1; the D is unclear. This CDR3 is built from 13 residues. V dropped 2 bases and J dropped 3 bases, with 8 bases sitting between them. The V gene's germline CDR1 is MNHNS and CDR2 SASEGT. The CDR3 region is CASSELSFYEQYF. The DNA for the CDR3 is TGTGCCAGCAGTGAACTGAGTTTCTACGAGCAGTACTTC.

This clone appeared a single time. V usage is TRBV18 and J usage is TRBJ2-3, with 13 positions matching TRBD2. The CDR3 runs 15 residues. V gave up 8 bases and J gave up 2 bases; unmatched junction bases: 4. Germline V lookup: CDR1 KGHSH, CDR2 LQKENI. This CDR3 reads CASRTSGGYTDTQYF. The CDR3 coding sequence is TGTGCCAGCCGGACTAGCGGGGGATACACAGATACGCAGTATTTT.

Remarks on this clone: The same CDR3 also results from other DNA sequences found in this sample. The CDR3 nucleotides read TGTGCCAGCATCGCGTCGGGGGCCAACGTCCTGACTTTC. Translating gives CASIASGANVLTF. This sequence joins TRBV28 and TRBJ2-6; no clear D. Germline lookup yields CDR1 MDHEN and CDR2 SYDVKM. The CDR3 is made up of 13 amino acids. V lost 7 bases to trimming and J lost 4 bases, with 8 bases between them.

The chain links TRBV7-2 to TRBJ1-2; TRBD1 aligns across 7 bases. V was clipped by 0 bases and J by 6 bases; unmatched bases: 7. The CDR3 covers 15 residues. Germline loops: CDR1 SGHTA, CDR2 FQGNSA. CDR3 bases: TGTGCCAGCAGCTTAGCTCCGGGACAGATTGATGGCTACACCTTC. As protein: CASSLAPGQIDGYTF.

This chain connects TRBV7-2 to TRBJ2-2; TRBD2 aligns across 15 bases. Trimming at V came to 4 bases and at J to 4 bases, leaving 4 bases not matched to a gene. Germline V gene sequence: CDR1 SGHTA, CDR2 FQGNSA. This CDR3 region has 17 residues. CDR3 region: CASSWTSGGDSTGELFF. The CDR3 bases are TGTGCCAGCAGCTGGACTAGCGGGGGGGATTCCACCGGGGAGCTGTTTTTT. Based on the CDR3 plus reference TRBV7-2 and TRBJ2-2, the full variable domain is GAGVSQSPSNKVTEKGKDVELRCDPISGHTALYWYRQSLGQGLEFLIYFQGNSAPDKSGLPSDRFSAERTGGSVSTLTIQRTQQEDSAVYLCASSWTSGGDSTGELFFGEGSRLTVL.

The chain carries TRBV19 and TRBJ2-2; a weak D match, TRBD2 (6 bases). The V gene lost 9 bases and the J gene lost 2 bases, with 13 bases spanning the gap. The CDR3 is 14 amino acids. The V gene's germline CDR1 is LNHDA and CDR2 SQIVND (reference sequence). This chain's CDR3 is CASGTLLNTGELFF. The CDR3, as DNA: TGTGCCAGCGGGACTCTACTAAACACCGGGGAGCTGTTTTTT.

CDR3 coding DNA: TGCGCCAGCGTTATGGAGGACACCATATATTTT. Protein: CASVMEDTIYF. V usage is TRBV5-1 and J usage is TRBJ1-3; no reliable D call. CDR1 SGHRS and CDR2 YFSETQ come from the germline V gene. V lost 7 bases to trimming and J lost 8 bases, with 10 bases between them. This CDR3 region has 11 residues.

CDR3 region: CASSQEIVRTGVGYTF. CDR3 nucleotides: TGCGCCAGCAGCCAAGAAATCGTGAGGACAGGGGTGGGCTACACCTTC. The V and J genes are TRBV4-1 and TRBJ1-2, with 9 positions matching TRBD1. V shed 0 bases and J 8 bases; nucleotides not matched to a gene: 10. CDR3 length: 16 amino acids. The germline gives CDR1 MGHRA, CDR2 YSYEKL.

This chain uses TRBV11-2 with TRBJ2-1; a weak D match, TRBD2 (6 bases). V lost 2 bases and J 9 bases, leaving 23 bases between the germline ends. Per the germline V gene, CDR1 is SGHAT and CDR2 is FQNNGV. The CDR3 consists of 17 residues. The CDR3: CASSLSSGVIPLGEQFF. The CDR3 DNA follows: TGTGCCAGCAGCTTATCATCGGGGGTAATCCCTTTGGGTGAGCAGTTCTTC.

The chain joins TRBV18 to TRBJ1-2; 7 positions agree with TRBD1. CDR3 length: 16 amino acids. V gave up 2 bases and J gave up 2 bases; unmatched junction bases: 8. Germline V CDR1 and CDR2: KGHSH, LQKENI. The CDR3 bases are TGTGCCAGCTCACCATCTCGACAACAGGGGAACTATGGCTACACCTTC. This codes for CASSPSRQQGNYGYTF.

The chain joins TRBV2 to TRBJ2-7; 11 bases are a match to TRBD2. The germline V gene encodes CDR1 SNHLY and CDR2 FYNNEI. This CDR3 spans 14 amino acids. V was clipped by 3 bases and J by 6 bases; unmatched bases: 4. CDR3 loop: CASSDLAGGPEQYF. The DNA for the CDR3 is TGTGCCAGCAGTGACTTAGCGGGGGGGCCCGAGCAGTACTTC. Drawing the rest from reference TRBV2 and TRBJ2-7, the complete variable domain is EPEVTQTPSHQVTQMGQEVILRCVPISNHLYFYWYRQILGQKVEFLVSFYNNEISEKSEIFDDQFSVERPDGSNFTLKIRSTKLEDSAMYFCASSDLAGGPEQYFGPGTRLTVT.

The genes are TRBV19 and TRBJ2-1; 11 bases match TRBD2. The CDR3 runs to 16 residues. The trim removed 0 bases at V and 8 bases at J, leaving 6 bases unmatched. The germline V gene encodes CDR1 LNHDA and CDR2 SQIVND (reference sequence). For the CDR3, the DNA is TGTGCCAGTAGTATAGATGCTAGCGGGGGGTCTGATGAGCAGTTCTTC. Translation gives CASSIDASGGSDEQFF.

V is TRBV14 and J is TRBJ1-1; 9 bases line up with TRBD1. V was clipped by 5 bases and J by 6 bases; unmatched bases: 4. Germline CDR1 reads SGHDN; CDR2 reads FVKESK. The CDR3 spans 13 residues. CDR3 amino acids: CASSEQGAPEAFF. In DNA form, the CDR3 reads TGTGCCAGCAGCGAACAGGGGGCTCCTGAAGCTTTCTTT.

The rearrangement uses TRBV30 and TRBJ1-4; TRBD1 matches 8 bases. This CDR3 has 14 amino acids. The germline gives CDR1 GTSNPN, CDR2 SVGIG (reference sequence). V shed 1 base and J 5 bases; nucleotides not matched to a gene: 3. As DNA, the CDR3 is TGTGCCTGGAGTGCGCGGACAGGGAATGAAAAACTGTTTTTT. It translates to CAWSARTGNEKLFF. The full variable domain, rest sourced from reference TRBV30 and TRBJ1-4, is SQTIHQWPATLVQPVGSPLSLECTVEGTSNPNLYWYRQAAGRGLQLLFYSVGIGQISSEVPQNLSASRPQDRQFILSSKKLLLSDSGFYLCAWSARTGNEKLFFGSGTQLSVL.

The rearrangement joins TRBV19 to TRBJ1-4; TRBD1 might be the D (6 bases). Per germline, CDR1 LNHDA and CDR2 SQIVND (reference sequence). The length of the CDR3 is 13 residues. Trimming stripped 6 bases from V and 7 bases from J, with 12 bases between. The CDR3 sequence is CASRQTGGEKLFF. The CDR3 region has the DNA TGTGCCAGTAGGCAGACAGGAGGTGAAAAACTGTTTTTT.

DNA for the CDR3: TGTGCCAGCAGTTGGCGGGGGAGCCGAGGAGAGACCCAGTACTTC. Translated, it gives CASSWRGSRGETQYF. The rearrangement links TRBV27 to TRBJ2-5, with 7 bases identical to TRBD2. The CDR3 contains 15 residues. The ends lost 4 bases at V and 4 bases at J; junction bases unmatched: 9. CDR1 is MNHEY, CDR2 SMNVEV, per germline (reference sequence).

This sequence joins TRBV11-2 and TRBJ2-6; no clear D. V lost 5 bases and J lost 4, with 18 bases in between. This CDR3 comprises 17 residues. CDR1 and CDR2 (germline): SGHAT, FQNNGV. The CDR3 loop is CASSLRRETEGANVLTF. Written as DNA, the CDR3 is TGTGCCAGCAGCCTCCGAAGAGAAACGGAGGGGGCCAACGTCCTGACTTTC. Full variable domain (missing parts from reference TRBV11-2 and TRBJ2-6): EAGVAQSPRYKIIEKRQSVAFWCNPISGHATLYWYQQILGQGPKLLIQFQNNGVVDDSQLPKDRFSAERLKGVDSTLKIQPAKLEDSAVYLCASSLRRETEGANVLTFGAGSRLTVL.

This clone was detected only a few times. The V call is TRBV7-9, the J call TRBJ2-7, with D perhaps matching TRBD1 (6 bases). Germline V lookup: CDR1 SEHNR, CDR2 FQNEAQ (reference sequence). V lost 5 bases, J lost 2 bases, and 16 bases lay in between. This CDR3 is 15 amino acids long. The CDR3 bases are TGTGCCAGCAGCACCCTACCCCAGGGGACCTACGAGCAGTACTTC. This sequence encodes CASSTLPQGTYEQYF.

This chain links TRBV5-1 with TRBJ2-4, with D possibly matching TRBD2 (6 bases). This CDR3 contains 14 residues. Trimming took 1 base from V and 7 from J, leaving 12 bases between them. CDR1 and CDR2 (germline): SGHRS, YFSETQ. Here the CDR3 reads CASSLPGERNIQYF. The CDR3 DNA is TGCGCCAGCAGCTTGCCGGGGGAGAGGAACATTCAGTACTTC.

The chain recombines TRBV5-1 with TRBJ2-4, with 8 bases aligning to TRBD2. The CDR3 is 15 amino acids. Germline trimming cut 5 bases from V and 1 base from J; bases unmatched to any gene: 5. Germline V gene data show CDR1 as SGHRS and CDR2 as YFSETQ. The chain's CDR3 is CASRVIAGAKNIQYF. The CDR3 nucleotides are TGCGCCAGCAGAGTCATAGCGGGGGCCAAAAACATTCAGTACTTC.

The J gene is TRBJ1-1, the V gene TRBV29-1; D ambiguous. Germline lookup yields CDR1 SQVTM and CDR2 ANQGSEA. The CDR3 length is 14 residues. Trimming left V 4 bases short and J 0 bases short, with 12 bases between. The CDR3 DNA sequence: TGCAGCGTTGTTATGCGGGCCTTGAACACTGAAGCTTTCTTT. Translation gives CSVVMRALNTEAFF.

This CDR3 is CSVEDPQGGVNTEAFF. In DNA form, the CDR3 reads TGCAGCGTTGAAGATCCCCAGGGAGGCGTGAACACTGAAGCTTTCTTT. V and J are TRBV29-1 and TRBJ1-1, with D tentatively TRBD1 (5 bases). Per germline, CDR1 SQVTM and CDR2 ANQGSEA. The CDR3 spans 16 residues. Trimming removed 0 bases at V and 0 bases at J, with 14 bases between.

This chain links TRBV2 with TRBJ1-1; 8 bases agree with TRBD1. Trimming took 5 bases from V and 0 from J; bases not matched to a gene: 8. Germline assignment: CDR1 SNHLY and CDR2 FYNNEI. The CDR3 is 16 amino acids. In DNA form, the CDR3 reads TGTGCCAGCAGTACTCCCCCAGGGGGCATGAACACTGAAGCTTTCTTT. Translating it yields CASSTPPGGMNTEAFF.

CDR3 coding DNA: TGTGCCAGCAGCCAGGGGGCGAGCAATGCAGATACGCAGTATTTT. Encoded protein: CASSQGASNADTQYF. The rearrangement links TRBV7-3 to TRBJ2-3; 8 nucleotides line up with TRBD1. V shed 5 bases, J shed 4 bases, and the junction held 8 bases outside the gene matches. CDR3 length equals 15 residues. Germline loops: CDR1 SGHTA, CDR2 FQGTGA.

The gene calls are TRBV24-1 and TRBJ2-1; 13 bases are shared with TRBD2. Trimming took 3 bases from V and 7 from J; bases not matched to a gene: 5. Germline assignment: CDR1 KGHDR and CDR2 SFDVKD. The CDR3 is made up of 16 amino acids. CDR3 amino acids: CATSDTTSGGANEQFF. The DNA for the CDR3 is TGTGCCACCAGTGATACCACTAGCGGGGGGGCGAATGAGCAGTTCTTC.

The gene calls are TRBV19 and TRBJ1-6; 10 bases agree with TRBD1. The trim removed 3 bases at V and 4 bases at J, leaving 3 bases unmatched. Germline V CDR1 and CDR2: LNHDA, SQIVND (reference sequence). The CDR3 runs to 16 residues. The CDR3 sequence is CASSMLDRGYNSPLHF. As DNA, the CDR3 is TGTGCCAGTAGTATGCTGGACAGGGGGTATAATTCACCCCTCCACTTT.

This CDR3 is CASSYVVAGGSTDTQYF. The CDR3 DNA sequence: TGTGCCAGCAGCTACGTGGTGGCGGGGGGCTCCACAGATACGCAGTATTTT. This chain uses TRBV2 with TRBJ2-3, with 8 bases that match TRBD2. J lost 2 bases, V lost 6 bases, and 13 bases had no gene match. The CDR3 is 17 residues long. From germline, CDR1 is SNHLY and CDR2 FYNNEI.

The rearrangement links TRBV7-3 to TRBJ2-2, with 7 nucleotides matching TRBD2. After removal of 5 bases from V and 7 bases from J, the junction contained 16 bases not matched to a gene. Germline V gives CDR1 SGHTA, CDR2 FQGTGA. The CDR3 has 17 residues. CDR3 in DNA: TGTGCCAGCAGCCAAACCCCGGGACTACCGGGGGGCGGGGAGCTGTTTTTT. It is translated as CASSQTPGLPGGGELFF.